Given below is one TCR beta chain in context. The data originate from a study of blood T cell repertoires in COVID-19. About the research overall: Specimens from acute and convalescent COVID-19 originated in the United States, Italy and Spain. PBMCs, B-cell-depleted T cells, or T cells provided the cDNA or gDNA that made up the material.

Authors' methods: Reference gene primer amplification yielded estimated nucleated cell counts. Data came from immunoSEQ multiplex PCR; TCRdb stores just in-frame clones and leaves some out. V and J calls and clone size are those listed in that table; D and trimming were worked out from the DNA. The sample comprises about 220,000 clones, over 65% of which are singletons, and 3% to 4% rests with the top ten. This sequence originates from a woman aged 55-70 years who had recovered from COVID-19. Sequenced sample: PBMCs or T cells enriched from blood (not recorded which).

CDR3 sequence (DNA): TGTGCCAGCGTCCTAGAGAACACTGAAGCTTTCTTT. Residues: CASVLENTEAFF. The chain combines TRBV2 with TRBJ1-1; D not resolved. V lost 8 bases, J lost 1 base, and 8 bases lay in between. The CDR3 loop spans 12 amino acids. CDR1 is SNHLY and CDR2 is FYNNEI in the germline V gene.